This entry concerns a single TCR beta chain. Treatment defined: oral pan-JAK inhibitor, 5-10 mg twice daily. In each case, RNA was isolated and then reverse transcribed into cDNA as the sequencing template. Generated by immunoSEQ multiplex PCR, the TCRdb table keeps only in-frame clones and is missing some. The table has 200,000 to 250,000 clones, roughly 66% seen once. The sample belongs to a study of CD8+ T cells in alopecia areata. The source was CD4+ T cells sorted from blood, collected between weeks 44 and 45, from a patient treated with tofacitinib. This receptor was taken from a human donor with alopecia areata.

The CDR3 DNA is TGCAGCGTCGCGGGACACCGCAACTATGGCTACACCTTC. Translating it yields CSVAGHRNYGYTF. The chain recombines TRBV29-1 with TRBJ1-2, with D tentatively TRBD1 (6 bases). V shed 6 bases and J shed 2 bases, with 13 bases lying between them. CDR3 size: 13 residues. From germline, CDR1 is SQVTM and CDR2 ANQGSEA.